Reported below is one TCR beta chain. There are 17 residues in the CDR3. The V segment lost 3 bases and the J segment 4 bases; nucleotides outside the gene matches: 8. The germline CDR1 and CDR2 sequences are KGHSH and LQKENI. The data were taken from a study of blood T cell repertoires in COVID-19. The method was immunoSEQ multiplex PCR; TCRdb's version includes in-frame clones alone and lacks a portion of them. This sample yields roughly 250,000 clones, of which about four fifths are seen a single time; 1.5% belongs to the top ten. V usage is TRBV18 and J usage is TRBJ2-6; 8 positions agree with TRBD1. The TCR sequence derives from a woman in her forties who had recovered from COVID-19. Sequencing was performed on peripheral blood. CDR3 region: CASSPLAGGSGANVLTF. DNA for the CDR3: TGTGCCAGCTCACCTTTAGCAGGGGGCTCAGGGGCCAACGTCCTGACTTTC.